One sample yielded the 15 T cell receptor beta chains listed below, sequenced in a study of blood T cell repertoires in COVID-19. TCRdb keeps only in-frame clones here, not all; method: immunoSEQ multiplex PCR. Of approximately 70,000 clones listed, 85% to 90% were seen once; the top ten hold roughly 11%. Sequencing was carried out using peripheral blood. Source of these receptors: a man aged 65 to 85 with active or convalescent COVID-19.

This rearrangement joins TRBV30 to TRBJ2-7, with unresolved D. CDR1 and CDR2 from the germline V gene are GTSNPN and SVGIG (reference sequence). The CDR3 totals 12 residues. Trimming pared 1 base from V and 3 bases from J, leaving 7 bases between. As DNA, the CDR3 is TGTGCCTGGAGTGGGCAAGTCTACGAGCAGTACTTC. Protein sequence: CAWSGQVYEQYF. Variable domain in full (rest from reference TRBV30 and TRBJ2-7): SQTIHQWPATLVQPVGSPLSLECTVEGTSNPNLYWYRQAAGRGLQLLFYSVGIGQISSEVPQNLSASRPQDRQFILSSKKLLLSDSGFYLCAWSGQVYEQYFGPGTRLTVT.

The rearrangement links TRBV19 to TRBJ1-4, with a tentative D call TRBD1 (6 bases). V was cut by 8 bases and J by 4 bases, with 11 bases left in between. Per germline, CDR1 LNHDA and CDR2 SQIVND (reference sequence). The CDR3 has 13 residues. The CDR3 loop is CASAGQSNEKLFF. In DNA form, the CDR3 reads TGTGCCAGTGCTGGACAGAGTAATGAAAAACTGTTTTTT.

This clone has just one count. This chain connects TRBV30 to TRBJ2-7; D not certain. Germline CDR1 reads GTSNPN; CDR2 reads SVGIG (reference sequence). V was clipped by 0 bases and J by 2 bases, with 5 bases between them. The CDR3 is 12 residues long. CDR3 amino acids: CAWSVHTYEQYF. CDR3 coding DNA: TGTGCCTGGAGTGTACACACCTACGAGCAGTACTTC.

V is TRBV10-3 and J is TRBJ1-3; no firm D call. This CDR3 spans 15 amino acids. V was clipped by 7 bases and J by 2 bases, with 15 bases between them. Germline V CDR1 and CDR2: ENHRY, SYGVKD. Here the CDR3 reads CAITDQRVPGNTIYF. The DNA of the CDR3 is TGTGCCATCACCGACCAGAGGGTCCCTGGAAACACCATATATTTT.

The rearrangement links TRBV4-1 to TRBJ2-1, with 10 positions matching TRBD2. Trimming at V came to 4 bases and at J to 5 bases, leaving 5 bases not matched to a gene. In germline, CDR1 is MGHRA, CDR2 YSYEKL. The CDR3 contains 15 residues. CDR3 DNA: TGCGCCAGCAGCCCCCGGACTAGCGGAAACAATGAGCAGTTCTTC. This gives the protein CASSPRTSGNNEQFF.

As concerns this clone: Other DNA sequences in the same sample also yield this CDR3. The chain links TRBV5-4 to TRBJ1-5, with D maybe TRBD1 (6 bases). Per germline, CDR1 SGHNT and CDR2 YYREEE (reference sequence). Between the trimmed V and J ends, which lost 8 bases and 6 bases, there was a span of 15 bases. The CDR3 covers 13 residues. The CDR3 here is CASSREGGQPQHF. The DNA of the CDR3 is TGTGCCAGTAGCCGGGAGGGGGGTCAGCCCCAGCATTTT. Full variable domain (outside the CDR3, taken from reference TRBV5-4 and TRBJ1-5): ETGVTQSPTHLIKTRGQQVTLRCSSQSGHNTVSWYQQALGQGPQFIFQYYREEENGRGNFPPRFSGLQFPNYSSELNVNALELDDSALYLCASSREGGQPQHFGDGTRLSIL.

The J gene is TRBJ1-6, the V gene TRBV11-2; unclear D gene. Germline V CDR1 and CDR2: SGHAT, FQNNGV. CDR3 size: 16 residues. Trimming removed 7 bases at V and 0 bases at J, with 13 bases between. The CDR3: CASTKSASSYNSPLHF. CDR3 DNA: TGTGCCAGCACCAAGTCCGCGAGCTCCTATAATTCACCCCTCCACTTT. Filled out from reference TRBV11-2 and TRBJ1-6, the complete variable domain reads EAGVAQSPRYKIIEKRQSVAFWCNPISGHATLYWYQQILGQGPKLLIQFQNNGVVDDSQLPKDRFSAERLKGVDSTLKIQPAKLEDSAVYLCASTKSASSYNSPLHFGNGTRLTVT.

This clone appeared once. The chain couples TRBV12-3 or TRBV12-4 to TRBJ1-3; no reliable D call. The V and J ends lost 6 bases and 7 bases respectively, with 13 bases between them. The CDR3 extends over 13 amino acids. The CDR3 region is CASSWSGFNTIYF. The CDR3 DNA is TGTGCCAGCAGCTGGTCCGGGTTTAACACCATATATTTT.

The J gene is TRBJ1-5, the V gene TRBV7-8; D not resolved. The V gene lost 5 bases and the J gene lost 4 bases, with 9 bases spanning the gap. There are 13 residues in the CDR3. Germline lookup yields CDR1 SGHVS and CDR2 FQNEAQ. The chain's CDR3 is CASSTGRNQPQHF. The CDR3 coding sequence is TGTGCCAGCAGCACTGGTCGGAATCAGCCCCAGCATTTT.

The chain joins TRBV5-1 to TRBJ2-1; 9 nucleotides match TRBD1. The J segment lost 7 bases and the V segment lost 0 bases, leaving 5 bases of the junction unmatched. Per germline, CDR1 SGHRS and CDR2 YFSETQ. This CDR3 is built from 15 residues. The CDR3 region is CASSLDRGLGNEQFF. CDR3 nucleotide sequence: TGCGCCAGCAGCTTGGACAGGGGGCTTGGTAATGAGCAGTTCTTC.

This chain joins TRBV19 and TRBJ2-2; 10 bases are shared with TRBD1. V gave up 7 bases and J gave up 4 bases; unmatched junction bases: 12. The CDR3 loop spans 17 amino acids. CDR1 LNHDA and CDR2 SQIVND come from the germline V gene (reference sequence). The CDR3 sequence is CASNSRRDRGSTGELFF. The CDR3 DNA reads TGTGCCAGTAACTCACGGCGGGACAGGGGAAGCACCGGGGAGCTGTTTTTT.

The gene calls are TRBV5-1 and TRBJ1-1; no clear D. CDR1 SGHRS and CDR2 YFSETQ come from the germline V gene. This CDR3 spans 13 amino acids. Trimming left V 0 bases short and J 2 bases short, with 5 bases between. Here the CDR3 DNA reads TGCGCCAGCAGCTTGGCGACTAACACTGAAGCTTTCTTT. This translates into CASSLATNTEAFF.

The chain links TRBV5-1 to TRBJ1-4, with 11 nucleotides matching TRBD1. Germline V gene lookup returns CDR1 SGHRS and CDR2 YFSETQ. There are 15 residues in the CDR3. The ends lost 0 bases at V and 8 bases at J; junction bases unmatched: 3. The CDR3 DNA sequence: TGCGCCAGCAGCTTGGCGGGACAGGGGGACGAAAAACTGTTTTTT. It yields the protein CASSLAGQGDEKLFF.

The chain links TRBV4-2 to TRBJ2-2, with TRBD2 matching over 13 bases. The CDR3 covers 16 residues. J gave up 13 bases and V 1 base, and 9 bases lay outside the gene matches. The germline gives CDR1 LGHNA, CDR2 YNFKEQ. The CDR3: CASSQGGTSGIPWLFF. In DNA, the CDR3 is TGTGCCAGCAGCCAAGGCGGGACTAGCGGGATCCCATGGCTGTTTTTT.

This rearrangement joins TRBV5-8 to TRBJ1-4; perhaps TRBD1 as D (6 bases). Germline V lookup: CDR1 SGHTS, CDR2 YDEGEE. Trimming took 2 bases from V and 14 from J, leaving 13 bases between them. The CDR3 length is 12 residues. CDR3 sequence (DNA): TGTGCCAGCAGCTTCTACAGGGCAGAGCTGTTTTTT. It is translated as CASSFYRAELFF.